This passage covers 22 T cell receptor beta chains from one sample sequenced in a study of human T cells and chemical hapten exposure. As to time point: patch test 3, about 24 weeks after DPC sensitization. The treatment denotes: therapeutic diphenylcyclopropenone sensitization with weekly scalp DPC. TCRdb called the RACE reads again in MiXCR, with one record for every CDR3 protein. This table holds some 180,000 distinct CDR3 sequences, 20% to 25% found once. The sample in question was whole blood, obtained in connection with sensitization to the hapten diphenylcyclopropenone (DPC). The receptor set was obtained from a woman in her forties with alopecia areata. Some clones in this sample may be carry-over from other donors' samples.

For the CDR3, the DNA is TGTGCCAGCAGCTTATTGGGCAGGGGGAACACTGAAGCTTTCTTT. Its translation: CASSLLGRGNTEAFF. The gene calls are TRBV7-8 and TRBJ1-1; possibly TRBD1 for D (6 bases). V was trimmed by 2 bases and J by 1 base, leaving 11 bases between them. This CDR3 is built from 15 residues. CDR1 and CDR2 (germline): SGHVS, FQNEAQ.

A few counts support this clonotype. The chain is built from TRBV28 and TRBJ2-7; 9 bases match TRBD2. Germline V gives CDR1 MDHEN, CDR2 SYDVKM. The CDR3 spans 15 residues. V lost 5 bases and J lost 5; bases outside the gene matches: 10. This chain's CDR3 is CASSAPAGGLDEQYF. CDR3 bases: TGTGCCAGCAGTGCGCCGGCGGGAGGGCTCGACGAGCAGTACTTC. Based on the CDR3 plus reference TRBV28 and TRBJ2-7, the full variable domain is DVKVTQSSRYLVKRTGEKVFLECVQDMDHENMFWYRQDPGLGLRLIYFSYDVKMKEKGDIPEGYSVSREKKERFSLILESASTNQTSMYLCASSAPAGGLDEQYFGPGTRLTVT.

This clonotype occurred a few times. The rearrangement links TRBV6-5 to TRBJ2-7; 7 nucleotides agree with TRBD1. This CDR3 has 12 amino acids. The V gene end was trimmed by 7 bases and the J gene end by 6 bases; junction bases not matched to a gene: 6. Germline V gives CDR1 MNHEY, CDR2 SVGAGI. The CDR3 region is CASKQGPGEQYF. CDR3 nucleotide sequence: TGTGCCAGCAAACAGGGGCCCGGCGAGCAGTACTTC.

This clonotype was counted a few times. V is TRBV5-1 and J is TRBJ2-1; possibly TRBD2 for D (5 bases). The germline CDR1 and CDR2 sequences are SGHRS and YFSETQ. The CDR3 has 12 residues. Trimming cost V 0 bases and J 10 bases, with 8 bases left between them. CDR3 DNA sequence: TGCGCCAGCAGCTTGGCGGGGTGGGAGCAGTTCTTC. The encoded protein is CASSLAGWEQFF.

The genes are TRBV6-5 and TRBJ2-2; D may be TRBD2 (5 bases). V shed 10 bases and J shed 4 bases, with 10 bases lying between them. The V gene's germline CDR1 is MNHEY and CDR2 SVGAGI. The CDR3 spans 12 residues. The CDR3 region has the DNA TGTGCCACCCTTGGGAGCACCGGGGAGCTGTTTTTT. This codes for CATLGSTGELFF.

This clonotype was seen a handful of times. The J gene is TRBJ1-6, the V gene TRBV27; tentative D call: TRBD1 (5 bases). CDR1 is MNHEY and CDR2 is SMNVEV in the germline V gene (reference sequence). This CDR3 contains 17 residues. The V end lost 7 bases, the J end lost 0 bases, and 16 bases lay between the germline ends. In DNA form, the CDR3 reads TGTGCCAGCACCTCCGGGACCGGGAGCTCCTATAATTCACCCCTCCACTTT. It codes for CASTSGTGSSYNSPLHF.

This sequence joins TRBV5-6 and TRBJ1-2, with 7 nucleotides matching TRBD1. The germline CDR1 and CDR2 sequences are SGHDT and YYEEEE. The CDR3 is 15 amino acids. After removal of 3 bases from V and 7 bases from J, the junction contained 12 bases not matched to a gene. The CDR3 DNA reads TGTGCCAGCAGCTCCCGGGACAGAGGTTTGGCTGGCTACACCTTC. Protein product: CASSSRDRGLAGYTF.

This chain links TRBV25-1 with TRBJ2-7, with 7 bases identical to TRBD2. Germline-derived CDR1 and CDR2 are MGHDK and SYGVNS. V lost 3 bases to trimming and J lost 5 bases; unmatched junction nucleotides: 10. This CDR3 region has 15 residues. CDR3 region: CASSDAGERRNEQYF. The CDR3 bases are TGTGCCAGCAGTGACGCGGGGGAAAGGAGAAACGAGCAGTACTTC.

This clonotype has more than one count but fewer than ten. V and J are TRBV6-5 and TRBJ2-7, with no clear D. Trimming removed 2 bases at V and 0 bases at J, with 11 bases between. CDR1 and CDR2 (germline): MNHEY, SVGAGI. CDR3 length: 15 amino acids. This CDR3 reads CASSYAARRSYEQYF. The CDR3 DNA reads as TGTGCCAGCAGTTACGCGGCCCGTCGCTCCTACGAGCAGTACTTC.

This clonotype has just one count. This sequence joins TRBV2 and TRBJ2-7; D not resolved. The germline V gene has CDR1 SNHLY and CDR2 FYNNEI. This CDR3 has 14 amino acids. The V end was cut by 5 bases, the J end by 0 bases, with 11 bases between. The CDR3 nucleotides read TGTGCCAGCAGTTCACAAAGCAGCTCCTACGAGCAGTACTTC. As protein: CASSSQSSSYEQYF.

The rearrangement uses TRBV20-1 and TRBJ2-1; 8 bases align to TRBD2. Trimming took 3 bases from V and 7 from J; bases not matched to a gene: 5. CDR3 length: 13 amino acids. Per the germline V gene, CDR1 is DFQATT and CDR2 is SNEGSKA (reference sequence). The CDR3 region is CSASGLAANEQFF. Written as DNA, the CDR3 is TGCAGTGCTAGCGGACTAGCCGCAAATGAGCAGTTCTTC.

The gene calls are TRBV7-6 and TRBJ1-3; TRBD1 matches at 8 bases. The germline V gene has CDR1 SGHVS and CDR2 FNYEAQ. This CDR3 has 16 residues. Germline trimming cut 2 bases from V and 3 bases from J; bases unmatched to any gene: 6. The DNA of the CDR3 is TGTGCCAGCAGCTTACAGGGGGCAGAAAGTGGAAACACCATATATTTT. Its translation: CASSLQGAESGNTIYF.

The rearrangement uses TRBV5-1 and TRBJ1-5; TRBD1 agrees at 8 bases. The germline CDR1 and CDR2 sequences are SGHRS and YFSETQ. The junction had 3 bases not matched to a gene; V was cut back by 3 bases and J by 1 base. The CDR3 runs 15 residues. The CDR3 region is CASSSQGASNQPQHF. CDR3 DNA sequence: TGCGCCAGCAGCTCCCAGGGGGCAAGCAATCAGCCCCAGCATTTT.

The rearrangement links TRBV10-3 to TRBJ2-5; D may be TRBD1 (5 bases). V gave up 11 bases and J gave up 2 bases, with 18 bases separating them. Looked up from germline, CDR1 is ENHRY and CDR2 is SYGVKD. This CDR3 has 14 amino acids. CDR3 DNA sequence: TGTGCCTCGAGTGGAAGGGGAAAACAAGAGACCCAGTACTTC. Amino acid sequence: CASSGRGKQETQYF.

CDR3 DNA: TGTGCCAGCAGCCAAGAAGTCCCGGGAGTCGGCACCGGGGAGCTGTTTTTT. Its protein product is CASSQEVPGVGTGELFF. V and J are TRBV14 and TRBJ2-2; tentatively, D is TRBD2 (6 bases). The V and J ends lost 0 bases and 4 bases respectively, with 15 bases between them. The V gene's germline CDR1 is SGHDN and CDR2 FVKESK. This CDR3 comprises 17 residues.

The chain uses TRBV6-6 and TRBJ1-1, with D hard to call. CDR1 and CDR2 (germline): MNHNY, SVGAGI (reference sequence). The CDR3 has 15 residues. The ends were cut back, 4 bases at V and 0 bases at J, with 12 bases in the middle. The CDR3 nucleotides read TGTGCCAGCAGTTCCAGAAGCGAGATGAACACTGAAGCTTTCTTT. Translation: CASSSRSEMNTEAFF.

CDR3 coding DNA: TGTGCCACCGGGACTAGCCGGGATACGCAGTATTTT. It translates to CATGTSRDTQYF. The genes are TRBV7-8 and TRBJ2-3, with 9 positions matching TRBD2. Per germline, CDR1 SGHVS and CDR2 FQNEAQ. V dropped 10 bases and J dropped 6; count of bases not matched to a gene: 5. This CDR3 comprises 12 residues.

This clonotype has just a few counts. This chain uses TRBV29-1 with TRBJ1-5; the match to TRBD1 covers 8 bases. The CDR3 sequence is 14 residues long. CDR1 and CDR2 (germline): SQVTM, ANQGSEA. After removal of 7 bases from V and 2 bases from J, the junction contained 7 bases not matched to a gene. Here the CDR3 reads CSAAGQDGNQPQHF. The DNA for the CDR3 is TGCAGCGCTGCGGGACAGGACGGCAATCAGCCCCAGCATTTT.

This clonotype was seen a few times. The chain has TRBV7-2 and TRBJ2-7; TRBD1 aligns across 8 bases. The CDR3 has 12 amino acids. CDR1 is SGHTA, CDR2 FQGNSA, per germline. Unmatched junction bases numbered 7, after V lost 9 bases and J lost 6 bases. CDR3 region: CASNRGWGEQYF. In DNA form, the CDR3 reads TGTGCCAGTAACAGGGGGTGGGGCGAGCAGTACTTC.

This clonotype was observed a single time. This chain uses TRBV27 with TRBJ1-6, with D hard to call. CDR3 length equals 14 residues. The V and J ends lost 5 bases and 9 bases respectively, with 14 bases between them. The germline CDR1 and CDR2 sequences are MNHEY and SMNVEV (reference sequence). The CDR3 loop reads CASSGYLRGSPLHF. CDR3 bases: TGTGCCAGCAGTGGCTACCTCCGGGGTTCACCCCTCCACTTT.

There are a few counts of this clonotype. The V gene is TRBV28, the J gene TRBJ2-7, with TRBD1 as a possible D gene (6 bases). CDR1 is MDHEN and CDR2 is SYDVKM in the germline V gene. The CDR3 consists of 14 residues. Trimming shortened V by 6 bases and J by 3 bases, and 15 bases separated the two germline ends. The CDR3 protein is CASSYGQLYYEQYF. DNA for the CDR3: TGTGCCAGCAGCTACGGACAGCTATACTACGAGCAGTACTTC.

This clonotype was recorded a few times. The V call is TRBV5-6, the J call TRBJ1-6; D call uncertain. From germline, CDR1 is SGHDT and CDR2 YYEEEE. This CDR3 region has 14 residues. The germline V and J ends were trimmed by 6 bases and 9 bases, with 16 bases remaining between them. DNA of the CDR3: TGTGCCAGCACCCCCGGGTCCCCCGGTTCACCCCTCCACTTT. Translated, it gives CASTPGSPGSPLHF.